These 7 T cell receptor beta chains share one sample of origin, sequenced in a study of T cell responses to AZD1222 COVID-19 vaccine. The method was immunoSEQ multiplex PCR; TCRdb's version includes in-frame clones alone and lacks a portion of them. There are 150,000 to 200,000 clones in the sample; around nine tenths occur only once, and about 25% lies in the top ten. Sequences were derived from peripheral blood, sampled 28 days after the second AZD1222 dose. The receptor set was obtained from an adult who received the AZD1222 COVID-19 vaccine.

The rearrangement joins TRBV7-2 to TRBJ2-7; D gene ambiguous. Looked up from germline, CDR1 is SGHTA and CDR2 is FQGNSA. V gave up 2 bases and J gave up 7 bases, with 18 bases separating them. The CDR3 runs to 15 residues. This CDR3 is CASSLLGGPVFEQYF. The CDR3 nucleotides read TGTGCCAGCAGCTTATTGGGTGGGCCAGTTTTTGAGCAGTACTTC.

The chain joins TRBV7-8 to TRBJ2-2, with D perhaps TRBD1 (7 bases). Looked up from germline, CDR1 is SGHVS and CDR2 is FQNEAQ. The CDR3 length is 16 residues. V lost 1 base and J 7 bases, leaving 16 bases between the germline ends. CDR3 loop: CASSLESPGGGGELFF. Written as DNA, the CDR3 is TGTGCCAGCAGCTTAGAGTCCCCAGGGGGAGGCGGGGAGCTGTTTTTT.

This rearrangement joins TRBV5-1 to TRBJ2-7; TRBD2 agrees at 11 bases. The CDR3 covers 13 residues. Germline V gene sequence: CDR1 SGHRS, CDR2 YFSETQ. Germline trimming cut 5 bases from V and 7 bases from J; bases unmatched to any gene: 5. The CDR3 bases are TGCGCCAGCAGGCTAGCGGGAGGTCGGGAGCAGTACTTC. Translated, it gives CASRLAGGREQYF. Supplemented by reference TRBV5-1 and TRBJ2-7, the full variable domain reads KAGVTQTPRYLIKTRGQQVTLSCSPISGHRSVSWYQQTPGQGLQFLFEYFSETQRNKGNFPGRFSGRQFSNSRSEMNVSTLELGDSALYLCASRLAGGREQYFGPGTRLTVT.

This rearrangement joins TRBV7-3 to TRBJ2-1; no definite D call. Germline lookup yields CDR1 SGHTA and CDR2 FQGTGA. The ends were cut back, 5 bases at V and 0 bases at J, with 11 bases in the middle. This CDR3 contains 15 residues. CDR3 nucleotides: TGTGCCAGCAGCGCTCGGGCCCCCTCCTACAATGAGCAGTTCTTC. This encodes CASSARAPSYNEQFF.

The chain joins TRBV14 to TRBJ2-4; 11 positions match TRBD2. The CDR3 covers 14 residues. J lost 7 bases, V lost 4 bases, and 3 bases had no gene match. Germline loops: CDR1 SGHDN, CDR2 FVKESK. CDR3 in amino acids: CASSLRTSGNIQYF. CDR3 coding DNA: TGTGCCAGCAGCCTAAGGACTAGCGGGAACATTCAGTACTTC.

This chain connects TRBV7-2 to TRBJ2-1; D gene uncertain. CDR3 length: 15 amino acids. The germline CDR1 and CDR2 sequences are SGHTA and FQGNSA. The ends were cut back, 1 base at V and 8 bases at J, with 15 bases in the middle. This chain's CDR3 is CASSLDPNLEDEQFF. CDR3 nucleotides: TGTGCCAGCAGCTTAGATCCCAACCTCGAGGATGAGCAGTTCTTC.

In DNA form, the CDR3 reads TGTGCCAGTACCCCTGGGGACAGGGGCGCAGATGGCTACACCTTC. This encodes CASTPGDRGADGYTF. This chain links TRBV19 with TRBJ1-2; TRBD1 agrees at 10 bases. CDR3 length: 15 amino acids. CDR1 LNHDA and CDR2 SQIVND come from the germline V gene (reference sequence). The ends lost 7 bases at V and 6 bases at J; junction bases unmatched: 11.